Shown below are 16 T cell receptor beta chains from a single sample sequenced in a study of T cell clonotyping in hematopoietic cell transplantation. Sequencing was performed with immunoSEQ multiplex PCR; in TCRdb, only in-frame clones are kept and a portion is missing. Of 70,000 or so clones listed, around 94% were seen once; the top ten hold about 1.5%. What was sequenced was peripheral blood mononuclear cells. The receptors originated from a man in his forties or fifties in good health. Some clones in this sample may be carry-over from other donors' samples.

This chain connects TRBV4-1 to TRBJ2-7; 7 bases agree with TRBD2. Trimming at V came to 1 base and at J to 5 bases, leaving 8 bases not matched to a gene. This CDR3 has 15 residues. Germline values: CDR1 MGHRA, CDR2 YSYEKL. The CDR3 region has the DNA TGCGCCAGCAGCCAAGGGAGCGGGAAGGGCAACGAGCAGTACTTC. This translates into CASSQGSGKGNEQYF.

The rearrangement joins TRBV6-6 to TRBJ1-2; no reliable D call. Trimming shortened V by 2 bases and J by 10 bases, and 5 bases separated the two germline ends. CDR3 length: 10 residues. Looked up from germline, CDR1 is MNHNY and CDR2 is SVGAGI (reference sequence). In DNA, the CDR3 is TGTGCCAGCAGTTACACCCACTACACCTTC. It translates to CASSYTHYTF.

The chain recombines TRBV10-3 with TRBJ2-1, with 9 bases matching TRBD2. V trimming: 3 bases; J trimming: 2 bases; junction bases outside the gene matches: 8. The germline V gene encodes CDR1 ENHRY and CDR2 SYGVKD. The CDR3 extends over 17 amino acids. The CDR3 DNA follows: TGTGCCATCAGTGACGCTGTAGCGGGAGTCACCTACAATGAGCAGTTCTTC. It is translated as CAISDAVAGVTYNEQFF.

The sample holds one count of this clone. This chain connects TRBV7-6 to TRBJ2-3, with D hard to call. With 1 base removed from V and 3 bases from J, the gap between germline ends came to 5 bases. This CDR3 has 13 residues. Germline CDR1 reads SGHVS; CDR2 reads FNYEAQ. The CDR3 DNA sequence: TGTGCCAGCAGCTTAGGCCCGACAGATACGCAGTATTTT. Its translation is CASSLGPTDTQYF.

The chain uses TRBV19 and TRBJ2-7, with a possible D match to TRBD2 (5 bases). The germline V gene has CDR1 LNHDA and CDR2 SQIVND (reference sequence). V lost 3 bases, J lost 0 bases, and 6 bases lay in between. This CDR3 is 13 amino acids long. The chain's CDR3 is CASSITSSYEQYF. The CDR3 region has the DNA TGTGCCAGTAGTATTACTAGCTCCTACGAGCAGTACTTC.

This chain links TRBV30 with TRBJ2-7; TRBD2 matches at 8 bases. After removal of 6 bases from V and 5 bases from J, the junction contained 9 bases not matched to a gene. From germline, CDR1 is GTSNPN and CDR2 SVGIG (reference sequence). This CDR3 region has 13 residues. CDR3 sequence reads: CACFAAGANEQYF. In DNA form, the CDR3 reads TGTGCCTGCTTCGCAGCGGGAGCCAACGAGCAGTACTTC.

DNA for the CDR3: TGTGCCAGCAGTTTAAGTGACAGGCCCACAAGAGAAAAACTGTTTTTT. Residues: CASSLSDRPTREKLFF. J is TRBJ1-4 and V is TRBV28; tentative D call: TRBD1 (6 bases). Germline CDR1 is MDHEN and CDR2 is SYDVKM. Trimming removed 2 bases at V and 8 bases at J, with 18 bases between. CDR3 length: 16 amino acids.

The chain carries TRBV28 and TRBJ1-1; no clear D gene. Between the trimmed V and J ends, which lost 6 bases and 4 bases, there was a span of 15 bases. The CDR3 loop spans 14 amino acids. The germline V gene has CDR1 MDHEN and CDR2 SYDVKM. Written as DNA, the CDR3 is TGTGCCAGCAGCCCCGTGGTTATTAGCACTGAAGCTTTCTTT. Amino acids: CASSPVVISTEAFF. Full variable domain (outside the CDR3, taken from reference TRBV28 and TRBJ1-1): DVKVTQSSRYLVKRTGEKVFLECVQDMDHENMFWYRQDPGLGLRLIYFSYDVKMKEKGDIPEGYSVSREKKERFSLILESASTNQTSMYLCASSPVVISTEAFFGQGTRLTVV.

The J gene is TRBJ2-1, the V gene TRBV11-3; D is uncertain. The germline V gene encodes CDR1 SGHNT and CDR2 YENEEA. The CDR3 spans 13 residues. V dropped 0 bases and J dropped 7 bases, with 7 bases sitting between them. In DNA, the CDR3 is TGTGCCAGCAGCTTAGATCAGGTTAATGAGCAGTTCTTC. This translates into CASSLDQVNEQFF.

The rearrangement uses TRBV2 and TRBJ2-7; D not certain. The CDR3 totals 13 residues. Trimming left V 4 bases short and J 1 base short, with 8 bases between. CDR1 is SNHLY, CDR2 FYNNEI, per germline. The CDR3 bases are TGTGCCAGCAGTGTCACGGAGTCCTACGAGCAGTACTTC. Amino acids: CASSVTESYEQYF.

This clone was recorded only once. The CDR3: CASSQLGQTYEQYF. For the CDR3, the DNA is TGTGCCAGCAGCCAACTGGGACAGACCTACGAGCAGTACTTC. The V gene is TRBV7-9, the J gene TRBJ2-7; TRBD1 matches 7 bases. V trimming: 5 bases; J trimming: 2 bases; junction bases outside the gene matches: 6. The CDR3 extends over 14 amino acids. The V gene's germline CDR1 is SEHNR and CDR2 FQNEAQ (reference sequence).

This chain connects TRBV6-6 to TRBJ2-7, with D tentatively TRBD2 (5 bases). The V end lost 5 bases, the J end lost 0 bases, and 14 bases lay between the germline ends. Per germline, CDR1 MNHNY and CDR2 SVGAGI (reference sequence). The CDR3 has 15 amino acids. CDR3 sequence (DNA): TGTGCCAGCAGTGCGGACTTGACCAGCTCCTACGAGCAGTACTTC. It codes for CASSADLTSSYEQYF.

V and J are TRBV30 and TRBJ2-7; 8 nucleotides match TRBD2. From germline, CDR1 is GTSNPN and CDR2 SVGIG (reference sequence). Trimming at V came to 5 bases and at J to 0 bases, leaving 9 bases not matched to a gene. This CDR3 has 15 residues. The CDR3 DNA follows: TGTGCCTGGGAAAGCGGGAGTCCGAGCTCCTACGAGCAGTACTTC. Amino acid sequence: CAWESGSPSSYEQYF.

The chain recombines TRBV9 with TRBJ2-7; TRBD2 is a possible D gene (6 bases). Germline V CDR1 and CDR2: SGDLS, YYNGEE. CDR3 size: 14 residues. The V gene lost 3 bases and the J gene lost 5 bases, with 15 bases spanning the gap. The CDR3 region is CASSAPGPGDEQYF. CDR3 DNA sequence: TGTGCCAGCAGCGCACCGGGACCGGGGGACGAGCAGTACTTC.

In its sample, this clone was seen once. The genes are TRBV15 and TRBJ1-5, with 7 bases lining up with TRBD1. The CDR3 is 15 amino acids. From germline, CDR1 is LNHNV and CDR2 YYDKDF (reference sequence). V shed 2 bases, J shed 6 bases, and the junction held 7 bases outside the gene matches. The CDR3 here is CATSRHRQGGQPQHF. CDR3 nucleotide sequence: TGTGCCACCAGCAGACACCGACAGGGCGGTCAGCCCCAGCATTTT. The whole variable domain, remainder taken from reference TRBV15 and TRBJ1-5, is DAMVIQNPRYQVTQFGKPVTLSCSQTLNHNVMYWYQQKSSQAPKLLFHYYDKDFNNEADTPDNFQSRRPNTSFCFLDIRSPGLGDTAMYLCATSRHRQGGQPQHFGDGTRLSIL.

J is TRBJ2-2 and V is TRBV25-1, with 9 bases fitting TRBD2. CDR1 and CDR2 from the germline V gene are MGHDK and SYGVNS. Trimming at V came to 5 bases and at J to 3 bases, leaving 4 bases not matched to a gene. The CDR3 sequence is 15 residues long. CDR3 region: CASSRASGDTGELFF. The CDR3 DNA sequence: TGTGCCAGCAGTCGCGCTAGCGGGGACACCGGGGAGCTGTTTTTT.